This T cell receptor beta chain was sequenced in a study of shared clonotypes between healthy human individuals. With respect to this clone: As yet, its antigen is unknown.

Study conclusions and caveats: Estimated richness values were generally larger in naive subsets than in memory subsets. For sorted subsets, rarefaction showed incomplete sequencing despite large depth.

Once extracted for a subset, genomic DNA was divided evenly among several immunoSEQ plates. Profiling relied on immunoSEQ multiplex PCR, and the TCRdb table lists in-frame clones only, not all of them. The profile shows hundreds of thousands of clones, 95% to 96% of them singletons. CD45RO negativity and positive selection for CCR7 defined naive CD8 cells, a population that excluded terminally differentiated effector memory CD45RA+ cells. Specimen: naive CD8+ T cells sorted from blood. The receptor comes from a young woman in good health.

CDR3 bases: TGTGCCAGCAGCCTGGGAGCTTACAATGAGCAGTTCTTC. Amino acids: CASSLGAYNEQFF. The rearrangement uses TRBV5-4 and TRBJ2-1; tentatively, D is TRBD2 (5 bases). V was clipped by 4 bases and J by 4 bases, with 9 bases between them. CDR3 length: 13 residues. The germline gives CDR1 SGHNT, CDR2 YYREEE (reference sequence). Full variable domain (outside the CDR3, taken from reference TRBV5-4 and TRBJ2-1): ETGVTQSPTHLIKTRGQQVTLRCSSQSGHNTVSWYQQALGQGPQFIFQYYREEENGRGNFPPRFSGLQFPNYSSELNVNALELDDSALYLCASSLGAYNEQFFGPGTRLTVL.